The 22 T cell receptor beta chains given below trace back to one sample, sequenced in a study of blood T cell repertoires in COVID-19. Profiling relied on immunoSEQ multiplex PCR, and the TCRdb table lists in-frame clones only, not all of them. The repertoire consists of 95,000 to 150,000 clones, with 75% to 90% occurring once and the leading ten covering around 4.2%. The specimen was peripheral blood. Receptor source: a man aged 35-49 years with acute or convalescent COVID-19.

The rearrangement joins TRBV5-6 to TRBJ1-4, with D possibly TRBD1 on 5 matching bases. V was shortened by 3 bases and J by 0 bases, with 15 bases between the two germline ends. CDR3 length: 17 amino acids. The germline V gene has CDR1 SGHDT and CDR2 YYEEEE. In nucleotides, the CDR3 is TGTGCCAGCAGCTCTCCGACAGTCTCTGCAACTAATGAAAAACTGTTTTTT. As protein: CASSSPTVSATNEKLFF. Looking up the rest from reference TRBV5-6 and TRBJ1-4 gives the full variable domain: DAGVTQSPTHLIKTRGQQVTLRCSPKSGHDTVSWYQQALGQGPQFIFQYYEEEERQRGNFPDRFSGHQFPNYSSELNVNALLLGDSALYLCASSSPTVSATNEKLFFGSGTQLSVL.

This sequence joins TRBV6-5 and TRBJ1-6; 8 bases match TRBD1. From germline, CDR1 is MNHEY and CDR2 SVGAGI. This CDR3 is 15 amino acids long. Trimming cost V 2 bases and J 10 bases; bases outside gene matches: 7. CDR3 amino acids: CASSYAGQGLSPLHF. In DNA form, the CDR3 reads TGTGCCAGCAGTTACGCAGGACAGGGTCTCTCACCCCTCCACTTT.

This chain connects TRBV4-2 to TRBJ1-2; the D is unclear. Trimming removed 3 bases at V and 4 bases at J, with 15 bases between. Germline V CDR1 and CDR2: LGHNA, YNFKEQ. CDR3 length: 15 residues. This CDR3 reads CASSHSLGGSYGYTF. Here the CDR3 DNA reads TGTGCCAGCAGCCATTCCCTAGGAGGCTCCTATGGCTACACCTTC.

The V and J genes are TRBV7-2 and TRBJ1-5; maybe TRBD1 (6 bases). Trimming cost V 1 base and J 7 bases, with 8 bases left between them. The CDR3 extends over 13 amino acids. Germline CDR1 SGHTA, CDR2 FQGNSA. The CDR3 sequence: CASSLGDRQPQHF. The CDR3 DNA reads as TGTGCCAGCAGCTTAGGAGACAGGCAGCCCCAGCATTTT.

This clone was found once. This chain connects TRBV2 to TRBJ1-1, with TRBD1 matching over 9 bases. Germline V lookup: CDR1 SNHLY, CDR2 FYNNEI. J was trimmed by 6 bases and V by 4 bases; bases with no gene match: 6. The CDR3 contains 14 residues. Here the CDR3 DNA reads TGTGCCAGCAGTGCCCTACAGGGGGCCTCTGAAGCTTTCTTT. Amino acid sequence: CASSALQGASEAFF.

CDR3: CASSPRGVNEQYF. The CDR3 region has the DNA TGTGCCAGCAGTCCTCGGGGGGTAAACGAGCAGTACTTC. The V gene is TRBV12-3 or TRBV12-4, the J gene TRBJ2-7; 7 nucleotides agree with TRBD2. The length of the CDR3 is 13 residues. The J segment lost 5 bases and the V segment lost 5 bases, leaving 6 bases of the junction unmatched.

This clone was found a few times. CDR3 bases: TGTGCCAGCAGTTTAAGAGTGGAGACCCAGTACTTC. Protein product: CASSLRVETQYF. The V call is TRBV12-3 or TRBV12-4, the J call TRBJ2-5; no firm D call. The CDR3 is 12 amino acids. V lost 2 bases and J 5 bases, leaving 6 bases between the germline ends.

The chain has TRBV7-6 and TRBJ2-3, with D unresolved. From germline, CDR1 is SGHVS and CDR2 FNYEAQ. The CDR3 consists of 12 residues. Trimming removed 1 base at V and 4 bases at J, with 3 bases between. For the CDR3, the DNA is TGTGCCAGCAGCTTAGTCGCAGATACGCAGTATTTT. This sequence encodes CASSLVADTQYF. The full variable domain, its missing parts supplied by reference TRBV7-6 and TRBJ2-3, is GAGVSQSPRYKVTKRGQDVALRCDPISGHVSLYWYRQALGQGPEFLTYFNYEAQQDKSGLPNDRFSAERPEGSISTLTIQRTEQRDSAMYRCASSLVADTQYFGPGTRLTVL.

This sequence joins TRBV7-8 and TRBJ1-2, with 9 bases matching TRBD1. Germline lookup yields CDR1 SGHVS and CDR2 FQNEAQ. CDR3 size: 15 residues. Unmatched junction bases numbered 9, after V lost 2 bases and J lost 8 bases. Written as DNA, the CDR3 is TGTGCCAGCAGCTTACAACAGGGGGCGGAATTCGGCTACACCTTC. This codes for CASSLQQGAEFGYTF.

The chain recombines TRBV10-3 with TRBJ1-4; 8 nucleotides match TRBD1. Trimming at V came to 0 bases and at J to 7 bases, leaving 10 bases not matched to a gene. The CDR3 loop spans 17 amino acids. The germline CDR1 and CDR2 sequences are ENHRY and SYGVKD. The CDR3, as DNA: TGTGCCATCAGTGAGTCGAGCGGTGGGACAGGTCTTGAAAAACTGTTTTTT. This codes for CAISESSGGTGLEKLFF.

J is TRBJ2-5 and V is TRBV6-5, with no clear D. This CDR3 comprises 12 residues. Trimming removed 8 bases from V and 3 bases from J, with 10 bases in between. Germline values: CDR1 MNHEY, CDR2 SVGAGI. CDR3 sequence (DNA): TGTGCCAGCGCGGTCATGAAAGAGACCCAGTACTTC. The encoded protein is CASAVMKETQYF.

The chain is built from TRBV9 and TRBJ2-5; 11 bases agree with TRBD2. Losses at the gene ends were 1 base for V and 4 bases for J; bases not matched to a gene: 9. Germline CDR1 SGDLS, CDR2 YYNGEE. CDR3 length equals 17 residues. CDR3 region: CASSVRGLAGGGETQYF. CDR3 nucleotide sequence: TGTGCCAGCAGCGTAAGAGGGCTAGCGGGGGGTGGAGAGACCCAGTACTTC.

The chain couples TRBV7-2 to TRBJ2-1, with a weak D call TRBD1 (5 bases). Germline V CDR1 and CDR2: SGHTA, FQGNSA. This CDR3 contains 12 residues. Between the trimmed V and J ends, which lost 5 bases and 8 bases, there was a span of 10 bases. CDR3 amino acids: CASSVFRDEQFF. In nucleotides, the CDR3 is TGTGCCAGCAGCGTGTTCAGGGATGAGCAGTTCTTC.

This rearrangement joins TRBV4-3 to TRBJ2-1; D is possibly TRBD1 (6 bases). This CDR3 region has 17 residues. Germline CDR1 reads LGHNA; CDR2 reads YSLEER. Trimming cost V 3 bases and J 4 bases, with 19 bases left between them. CDR3 region: CASSQEDGTQLYNEQFF. The CDR3 bases are TGCGCCAGCAGCCAGGAGGATGGGACACAACTTTACAATGAGCAGTTCTTC.

The V call is TRBV21-1, the J call TRBJ2-1; the DNA was not used to check the table's D call, TRBD1. TRBV21-1 constitutes a pseudogene. CDR3 size: 13 residues. The CDR3, as DNA: TGTGCCAGCAGCATCCACAGGGTTGGTGAGCAGTTCTTC. Amino acids: CASSIHRVGEQFF.

This sequence joins TRBV7-9 and TRBJ1-3; D is unresolved. Trimming pared 1 base from V and 0 bases from J, leaving 7 bases between. CDR3 length: 15 residues. The germline CDR1 and CDR2 sequences are SEHNR and FQNEAQ (reference sequence). CDR3 amino acids: CASSLVGSSGNTIYF. CDR3 coding DNA: TGTGCCAGCAGCTTAGTTGGTAGCTCTGGAAACACCATATATTTT.

V and J are TRBV19 and TRBJ1-1; D might be TRBD1 (5 bases). The V gene lost 0 bases and the J gene lost 6 bases, with 8 bases spanning the gap. Germline V gene sequence: CDR1 LNHDA, CDR2 SQIVND (reference sequence). The CDR3 is made up of 13 amino acids. CDR3 sequence: CASSIDLGAEAFF. The CDR3, as DNA: TGTGCCAGTAGTATAGATTTAGGGGCTGAAGCTTTCTTT.

V gene TRBV19 combines with J gene TRBJ1-4, with 9 positions matching TRBD1. The CDR3 is 16 residues long. Germline V gene sequence: CDR1 LNHDA, CDR2 SQIVND (reference sequence). The V segment lost 2 bases and the J segment 5 bases; nucleotides outside the gene matches: 6. The CDR3 region has the DNA TGTGCCAGTAGTATAAACTCGGGACAGGGAAATGAAAAACTGTTTTTT. Its protein is CASSINSGQGNEKLFF.

This CDR3 reads CASSAVAGGPGEQFF. The CDR3 coding sequence is TGTGCCAGCAGCGCCGTAGCGGGGGGGCCGGGAGAGCAGTTCTTC. The chain carries TRBV11-2 and TRBJ2-1; TRBD2 matches at 11 bases. Trimming removed 5 bases from V and 10 bases from J; junction bases left unmatched: 10. The germline gives CDR1 SGHAT, CDR2 FQNNGV. The CDR3 consists of 15 residues.

J is TRBJ2-7 and V is TRBV19; 10 bases are a match to TRBD1. Germline V lookup: CDR1 LNHDA, CDR2 SQIVND (reference sequence). Trimming cost V 11 bases and J 5 bases; bases outside gene matches: 9. The CDR3 runs to 13 residues. The CDR3 DNA is TGTGCCTCCTCCTCCGGGACAGGGGACGAGCAGTACTTC. Amino acid sequence: CASSSGTGDEQYF.

This chain links TRBV3-1 (or the pseudogene TRBV3-2) with TRBJ2-3; 7 nucleotides match TRBD2. Germline CDR1 is LGHDT and CDR2 is YNNKEL (reference sequence). This CDR3 contains 16 residues. Trimming cost V 0 bases and J 2 bases; bases outside gene matches: 5. The CDR3 here is CASSQDIGGNTDTQYF. CDR3 nucleotides: TGTGCCAGCAGCCAAGATATCGGGGGGAACACAGATACGCAGTATTTT.

V usage is TRBV5-8 and J usage is TRBJ2-3, with 11 positions matching TRBD1. This CDR3 has 15 amino acids. Trimming cost V 2 bases and J 2 bases; bases outside gene matches: 1. Looked up from germline, CDR1 is SGHTS and CDR2 is YDEGEE. The CDR3 nucleotides are TGTGCCAGCAGCTTAGGACAGGGGGCCACAGATACGCAGTATTTT. Translating it yields CASSLGQGATDTQYF. Supplemented by reference TRBV5-8 and TRBJ2-3, the full variable domain reads EAGVTQSPTHLIKTRGQQATLRCSPISGHTSVYWYQQALGLGLQFLLWYDEGEERNRGNFPPRFSGRQFPNYSSELNVNALELEDSALYLCASSLGQGATDTQYFGPGTRLTVL.